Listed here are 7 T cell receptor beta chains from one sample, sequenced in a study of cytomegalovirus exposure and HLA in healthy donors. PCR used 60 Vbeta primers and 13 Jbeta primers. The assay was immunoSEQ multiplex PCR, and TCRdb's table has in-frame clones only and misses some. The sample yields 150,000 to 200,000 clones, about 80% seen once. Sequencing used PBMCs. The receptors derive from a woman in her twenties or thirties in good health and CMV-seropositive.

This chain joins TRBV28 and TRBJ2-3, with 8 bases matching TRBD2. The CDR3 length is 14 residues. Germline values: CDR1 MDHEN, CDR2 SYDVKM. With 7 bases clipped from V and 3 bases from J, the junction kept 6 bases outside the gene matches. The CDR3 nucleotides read TGTGCCAGCATTGAAGCGGGAGTTACAGATACGCAGTATTTT. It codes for CASIEAGVTDTQYF.

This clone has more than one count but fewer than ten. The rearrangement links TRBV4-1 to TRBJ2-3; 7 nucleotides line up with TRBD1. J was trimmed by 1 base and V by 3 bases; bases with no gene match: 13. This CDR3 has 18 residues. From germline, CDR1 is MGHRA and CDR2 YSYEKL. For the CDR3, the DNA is TGCGCCAGCAGCCAGGTTCAGACGGGACAGACGCGCACAGATACGCAGTATTTT. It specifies CASSQVQTGQTRTDTQYF.

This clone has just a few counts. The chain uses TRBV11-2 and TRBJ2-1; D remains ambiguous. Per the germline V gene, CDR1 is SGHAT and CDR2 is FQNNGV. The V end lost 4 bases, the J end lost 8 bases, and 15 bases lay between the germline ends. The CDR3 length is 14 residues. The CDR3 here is CASSWALGVDEQFF. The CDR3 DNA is TGTGCCAGCAGCTGGGCCTTAGGTGTGGATGAGCAGTTCTTC.

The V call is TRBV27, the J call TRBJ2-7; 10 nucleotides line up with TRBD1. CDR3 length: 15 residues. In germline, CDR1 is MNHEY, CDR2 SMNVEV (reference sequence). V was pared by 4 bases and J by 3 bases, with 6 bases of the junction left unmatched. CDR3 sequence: CASSWTGGWVYEQYF. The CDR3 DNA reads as TGTGCCAGCAGTTGGACAGGGGGATGGGTCTACGAGCAGTACTTC.

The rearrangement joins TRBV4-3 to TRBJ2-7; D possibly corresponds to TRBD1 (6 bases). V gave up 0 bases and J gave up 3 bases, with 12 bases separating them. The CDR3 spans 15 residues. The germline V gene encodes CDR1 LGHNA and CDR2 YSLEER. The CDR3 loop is CASSQDGGPGYEQYF. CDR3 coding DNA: TGCGCCAGCAGCCAAGATGGGGGCCCAGGCTACGAGCAGTACTTC.

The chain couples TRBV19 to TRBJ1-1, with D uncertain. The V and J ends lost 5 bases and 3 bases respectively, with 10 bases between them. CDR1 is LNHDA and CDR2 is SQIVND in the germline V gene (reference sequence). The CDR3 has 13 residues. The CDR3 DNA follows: TGTGCCAGTAGTGCCACAGTGGACACTGAAGCTTTCTTT. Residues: CASSATVDTEAFF.

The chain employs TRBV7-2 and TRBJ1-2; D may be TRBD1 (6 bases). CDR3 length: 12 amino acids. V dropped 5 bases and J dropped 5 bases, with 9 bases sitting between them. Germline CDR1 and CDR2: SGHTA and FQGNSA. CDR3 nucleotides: TGTGCCAGCAGCCAGCAGGGGTATGGCTACACCTTC. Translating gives CASSQQGYGYTF.